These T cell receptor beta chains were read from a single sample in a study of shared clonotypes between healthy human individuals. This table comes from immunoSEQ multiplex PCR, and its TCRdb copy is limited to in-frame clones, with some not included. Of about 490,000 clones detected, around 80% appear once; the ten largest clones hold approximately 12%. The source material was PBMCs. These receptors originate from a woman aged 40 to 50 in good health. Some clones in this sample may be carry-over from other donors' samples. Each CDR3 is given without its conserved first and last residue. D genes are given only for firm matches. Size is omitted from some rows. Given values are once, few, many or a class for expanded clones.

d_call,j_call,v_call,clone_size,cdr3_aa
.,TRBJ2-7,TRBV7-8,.,ASSSAGAFRDEQY
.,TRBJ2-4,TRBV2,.,ASSETGLREGKNIQY
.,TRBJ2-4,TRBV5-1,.,ASSPTVTKNIQY
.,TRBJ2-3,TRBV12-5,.,ASGLVGGMSSSLPDTQY
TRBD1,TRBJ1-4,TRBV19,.,ASCPRQGIRGLF
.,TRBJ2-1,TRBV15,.,ATSRDPANEQF
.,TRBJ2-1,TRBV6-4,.,ASSERTAGEQF
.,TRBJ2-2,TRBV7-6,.,AVGGETGELF
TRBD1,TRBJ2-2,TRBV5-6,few,ASSLGDRATGELF
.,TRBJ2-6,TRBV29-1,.,SVGRSGANVLT
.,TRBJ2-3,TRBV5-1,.,ASSLARKDTQY
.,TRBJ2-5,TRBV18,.,ASSPPTEETQY
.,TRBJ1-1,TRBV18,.,ASSPVGGNTEAF
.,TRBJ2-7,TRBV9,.,ASSPPNFSEQY
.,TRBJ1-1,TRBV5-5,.,ASSPRGDTEAF
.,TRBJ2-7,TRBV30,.,AWNRAGLYGQY
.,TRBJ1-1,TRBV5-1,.,ASSWTGPPLEAF
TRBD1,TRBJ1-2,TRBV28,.,ASSLGDRVYGYT
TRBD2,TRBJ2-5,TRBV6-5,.,ASSYRDGRLGETQY
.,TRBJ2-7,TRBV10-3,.,AIKQGPTYEQY
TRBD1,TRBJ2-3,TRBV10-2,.,ASSEPGQVTDTQY
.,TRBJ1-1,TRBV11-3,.,ASSLAFNTEAF
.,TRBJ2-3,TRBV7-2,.,ASSPQTGMADTQY
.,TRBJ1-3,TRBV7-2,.,ASSLNAGATGNTIY
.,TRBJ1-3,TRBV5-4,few,ASSLELTGNTIY
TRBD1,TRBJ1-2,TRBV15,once,ATSRDLGTAYYGYT
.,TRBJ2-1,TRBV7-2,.,ASSLKVGLYNEQF
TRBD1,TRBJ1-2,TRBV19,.,ASTVPGQGPNYGYT
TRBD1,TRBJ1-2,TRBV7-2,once,ASRPDRALFYGYT
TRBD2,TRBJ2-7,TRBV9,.,ASSSWAGDRYPSEQY
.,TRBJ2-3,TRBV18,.,ASSPASSTDTQY
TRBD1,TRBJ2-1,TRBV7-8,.,ASSFRGTGPKWGDNEQF
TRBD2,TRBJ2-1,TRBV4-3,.,ASSRLAGGPRDEQF
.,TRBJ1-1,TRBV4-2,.,ASSQDGANTEAF
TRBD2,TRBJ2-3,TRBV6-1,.,ASSEAVPGLAADTQY
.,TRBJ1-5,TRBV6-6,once,ASTPGQWQPQH
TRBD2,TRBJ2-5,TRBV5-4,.,ASSVGLAGVETQY
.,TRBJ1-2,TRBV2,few,ASSEGGWLGGYT
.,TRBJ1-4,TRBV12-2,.,ASRLPGGSEKLF
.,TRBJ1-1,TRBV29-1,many,SARPGNTEAF
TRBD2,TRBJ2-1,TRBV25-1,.,ASRLAGGPENEQF
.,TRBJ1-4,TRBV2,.,ASSEKGGNEKLF
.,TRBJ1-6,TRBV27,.,ASRKGLDNSPLH
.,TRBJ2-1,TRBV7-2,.,ASSSTRGQF
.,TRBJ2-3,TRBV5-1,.,ASSLEVTKSTDTQY
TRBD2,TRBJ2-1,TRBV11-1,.,ASSHSGIAYNEQF
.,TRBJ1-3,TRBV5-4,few,ASSLGGNTIY
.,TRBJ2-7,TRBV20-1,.,SAPGTYEQY
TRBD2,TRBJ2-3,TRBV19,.,ASSIGGGSYGTQY
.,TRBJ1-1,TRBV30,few,AWRGPLNTEAF
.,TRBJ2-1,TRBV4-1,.,ASSQGYYGEQF
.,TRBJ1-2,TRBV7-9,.,ASSFYLSGRGGYT
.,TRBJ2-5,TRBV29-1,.,SVEIPMGQETQY